This T cell receptor beta chain was captured by sequencing in a study of beta chain features in type 1 diabetes. At the level of the study: Healthy donors and patients showed comparable age, gender and cell yields.

This clone was detected many times. What it recognizes is unknown. Overall study findings and caveats: Shorter TCRB CDR3s, moderately but significantly so, were found in Type 1 diabetes patients in all four CD4+ subsets.

Sequenced material consisted of expressed TCRB transcripts (all of the isolated RNA was reverse transcribed). TCRdb's copy holds only in-frame clones and misses some; the assay was immunoSEQ multiplex PCR. This table has 300,000 to 450,000 clones, around 10% appearing once. Specimen: central memory CD4+ T cells from blood. This receptor was obtained from a man under 40 with type 1 diabetes.

CDR3 region: CASSLGGQGSYEQYF. For the CDR3, the DNA is TGTGCCAGCAGTTTAGGGGGACAGGGGTCCTACGAGCAGTACTTC. The rearrangement uses TRBV28 and TRBJ2-7; 10 nucleotides match TRBD1. After removal of 2 bases from V and 1 base from J, the junction contained 2 bases not matched to a gene. Per germline, CDR1 MDHEN and CDR2 SYDVKM. The CDR3 spans 15 residues.